This record concerns one T cell receptor beta chain sequence. Its target is not known. These data originate in a study of vaccination and CD4 T cells after COVID-19. Study-wide results and caveats: In convalescent patients, a median about 88% of post-vaccine SARS-CoV-2-reactive clones appeared only after vaccination.

The treatment here: roughly 11-day PBMC culture with coronavirus spike peptide pools or control peptides (ViraFEST assay). After being plated at 1.5 million to 2 million per well, PBMCs were cultured with approximately 9.9 IU/ml IL-2 and roughly 10 ug/ml peptide pools. Trimming removed 5 bases from V and 2 bases from J, with 9 bases in between. Germline V lookup: CDR1 MNHNS, CDR2 SASEGT. This CDR3 region has 13 residues. With the Oncomine TCR Beta short-read assay, DNA from cultured CD4+ T cells was sequenced. A single record per CDR3 protein comes from TCRdb applying MiXCR to the PCR reads. The data contain about 19,000 distinct CDR3 sequences, less than 65% of them singletons.

Material for sequencing was CD4+ T cells from blood, cultured in vitro. The receptor comes from a human donor who had recovered from COVID-19. V is TRBV6-1 and J is TRBJ2-5; a possible D gene is TRBD2 (5 bases). The DNA for the CDR3 is TGTGCCAGCAGTTTAGCGCTACAAGAGACCCAGTACTTC. It encodes CASSLALQETQYF.